This entry lists 8 T cell receptor beta chains sequenced from one sample in a study of blood T cell repertoires in COVID-19. The repertoire was sequenced with immunoSEQ multiplex PCR; TCRdb's copy has only in-frame clones and lacks some. Of 90,000 to 150,000 clones listed, roughly 80% are singletons. Sequences were obtained from peripheral blood. The receptors here all came from a human donor in a cohort sampled during active COVID-19.

V gene TRBV9 combines with J gene TRBJ1-6, with a possible D match to TRBD1 (5 bases). This CDR3 has 17 amino acids. CDR1 is SGDLS, CDR2 YYNGEE, per germline. The V end was cut by 8 bases, the J end by 5 bases, with 23 bases between. CDR3 protein: CASWIVTASFDNSPLHF. The CDR3 DNA reads TGTGCCAGTTGGATTGTGACAGCATCTTTTGATAATTCACCCCTCCACTTT.

The chain couples TRBV10-2 to TRBJ1-5; no clear D. The CDR3 loop spans 12 amino acids. Trimming pared 9 bases from V and 7 bases from J, leaving 13 bases between. The germline gives CDR1 WSHSY, CDR2 SAAADI. CDR3 DNA sequence: TGCGCCAGTAAAGGACTATCACAGCCCCAGCATTTT. It yields the protein CASKGLSQPQHF.

This chain connects TRBV7-6 to TRBJ1-6; the D gene is possibly TRBD1 (5 bases). The CDR3 totals 16 residues. Trimming pared 2 bases from V and 4 bases from J, leaving 12 bases between. Per germline, CDR1 SGHVS and CDR2 FNYEAQ. In nucleotides, the CDR3 is TGTGCCAGCAGCTTATGGACACCCGGGTATAATTCACCCCTCCACTTT. Translating gives CASSLWTPGYNSPLHF.

The chain carries TRBV11-2 and TRBJ2-7; 8 nucleotides agree with TRBD1. CDR3 length: 14 residues. Trimming removed 5 bases from V and 4 bases from J; junction bases left unmatched: 7. Looked up from germline, CDR1 is SGHAT and CDR2 is FQNNGV. The DNA for the CDR3 is TGTGCCAGCAGCCGTCAGGGGGCCGCTTACGAGCAGTACTTC. It yields the protein CASSRQGAAYEQYF.

The V and J genes are TRBV5-6 and TRBJ2-1; D is uncertain. The CDR3 length is 12 residues. Germline V gives CDR1 SGHDT, CDR2 YYEEEE. V was trimmed by 4 bases and J by 12 bases, leaving 14 bases between them. The CDR3 bases are TGTGCCAGCAGCCTTGGGCACCCAAGGCAGTTCTTC. As protein: CASSLGHPRQFF.

V gene TRBV5-1 combines with J gene TRBJ2-3, with TRBD2 as a possible D gene (5 bases). V was shortened by 0 bases and J by 0 bases, with 8 bases between the two germline ends. Germline loops: CDR1 SGHRS, CDR2 YFSETQ. The CDR3 totals 15 residues. CDR3 region: CASSLAGVSTDTQYF. The CDR3 nucleotides are TGCGCCAGCAGCTTGGCCGGGGTTAGCACAGATACGCAGTATTTT.

V gene TRBV4-1 combines with J gene TRBJ1-1; possible D gene TRBD1, 5 bases. The CDR3 runs 14 residues. V was trimmed by 0 bases and J by 7 bases, leaving 12 bases between them. Germline CDR1 MGHRA, CDR2 YSYEKL. CDR3 sequence: CASSQDVSGLEAFF. The CDR3 region has the DNA TGCGCCAGCAGCCAAGATGTGTCAGGGCTTGAAGCTTTCTTT.

The chain is built from TRBV10-1 and TRBJ2-1; D not certain. V lost 4 bases, J lost 6 bases, and 4 bases lay in between. The CDR3 length is 11 residues. CDR1 is WNHNN, CDR2 SYGVQD, per germline (reference sequence). In nucleotides, the CDR3 is TGCGCCAGCAGTGCCGTCAATGAGCAGTTCTTC. Residues: CASSAVNEQFF.